This TCR beta chain was identified in a study of T cell clonotyping in hematopoietic cell transplantation. CDR3 length: 15 amino acids. Germline assignment: CDR1 SGDLS and CDR2 YYNGEE. The junction had 5 bases not matched to a gene; V was cut back by 2 bases and J by 3 bases. Assay: immunoSEQ multiplex PCR; the TCRdb copy retains only in-frame clones and omits some. The sample consists of tens of thousands of clones, less than 95% of them appearing once. Note on this clone: Its cognate antigen is unknown.

General study findings and limits: Few recipient clonotypes overlapped donors; over 95% were de novo at given depth. Higher Inverse Simpson Index values in graft donor and pretransplant recipient predicted broader posttransplant TCR diversity.

The receptor was derived from a woman aged 45-60 years in good health. Some clones in this sample may be carry-over from other donors' samples. The chain combines TRBV9 with TRBJ2-7, with TRBD1 identical over 10 bases. Material: peripheral blood mononuclear cells. The CDR3 sequence: CASSVGRDRGYEQYF. The CDR3 nucleotides read TGTGCCAGCAGCGTTGGCCGGGACAGGGGCTACGAGCAGTACTTC.